The rows below give T cell receptor beta chains drawn from one sample of a study of shared clonotypes between healthy human individuals. Only in-frame clones appear in the TCRdb table, and some are missing; sequencing was by immunoSEQ multiplex PCR. The table has fewer than 800,000 clones, about 91% seen once. The sample taken for sequencing was naive CD8+ T cells sorted from blood. All receptors come from a man in his thirties or forties in good health. The CDR3 runs from the conserved cysteine through the conserved F or W. D genes are given only for firm matches. Not all rows give a size; the values are once, few, many and, for expanded clones, a class.

V,D,size,J,DNA,CDR3
TRBV7-4,TRBD2,-,TRBJ2-5,TGTGCCAGCAGCCTAGGGTTTGATAGCGGGATGAGAGAGACCCAGTACTTC,CASSLGFDSGMRETQYF
TRBV4-1,TRBD1,-,TRBJ2-4,TGCGCCAGCAGCCCCCGGACAGGGTCTCAAAACATTCAGTACTTC,CASSPRTGSQNIQYF
TRBV7-9,TRBD2,-,TRBJ2-1,TGTGCCAGCAGCTTAGCTGCGGGAGGGCCGGACAATGAGCAGTTCTTC,CASSLAAGGPDNEQFF
TRBV29-1,-,-,TRBJ2-3,TGCAGCGTATTAGCAGTCGGCACAGATACGCAGTATTTT,CSVLAVGTDTQYF
TRBV27,TRBD1,-,TRBJ2-7,TGTGCCAGCACCGTTGTGGGCGACAGGGGGCAAGCCGACGAGCAGTACTTC,CASTVVGDRGQADEQYF
TRBV19,TRBD2,-,TRBJ2-7,TGTGCCAGTAGTATAGGGAGCGGGAGTGTTCCTGTACCCTTCTACGAGCAGTACTTC,CASSIGSGSVPVPFYEQYF
TRBV7-9,-,-,TRBJ1-1,TGTGCCAGCAGCCCCCCTCCGAACACTGAAGCTTTCTTT,CASSPPPNTEAFF
TRBV5-1,TRBD1,-,TRBJ2-7,TGCGCCAGCAGCTTAAATCAGGGGGCTTACGAGCAGTACTTC,CASSLNQGAYEQYF
TRBV28,-,-,TRBJ1-5,TGTGCCAGCAGTTTTAAGGGTTATAATCAGCCCCAGCATTTT,CASSFKGYNQPQHF
TRBV5-6,-,-,TRBJ1-3,TGTGCCAGCACCCTTAATAGGGTGTCTGGAAACACCATATATTTT,CASTLNRVSGNTIYF
TRBV7-9,TRBD2,-,TRBJ2-1,TGTGCCAGCAGCTTAGCCTCACTAGCGGGGGTTGATGAGCAGTTCTTC,CASSLASLAGVDEQFF
TRBV27,-,-,TRBJ2-1,TGTGCCAGCAGTTTCTTGGGGCGGAGAGACAATGAGCAGTTCTTC,CASSFLGRRDNEQFF
TRBV7-8,TRBD1,-,TRBJ2-7,TGTGCCAGCAGCCCCGGACAGGGATACGAGCAGTACTTC,CASSPGQGYEQYF
TRBV4-3,-,few,TRBJ1-3,TGCGCCAGCAGCCAAGCCCCTGGGACGGGGGGAAACACCATATATTTT,CASSQAPGTGGNTIYF
TRBV7-6,TRBD2,-,TRBJ2-2,TGTGCCAGCAGTCTCGGACTAGCGGGCACGACAAACACCGGGGAGCTGTTTTTT,CASSLGLAGTTNTGELFF
TRBV11-2,-,-,TRBJ2-1,TGTGCCAGCAGCTTAGAAGACAGCTACAATGAGCAGTTCTTC,CASSLEDSYNEQFF
TRBV19,TRBD2,-,TRBJ2-1,TGTGCCAGTAGTATTCAACTAGCGGCCCCCTACAATGAGCAGTTCTTC,CASSIQLAAPYNEQFF
TRBV27,-,-,TRBJ1-2,TGTGCCAGCAGTTTTGGGCCAGACCTTAACGGCTACACCTTC,CASSFGPDLNGYTF
TRBV28,-,-,TRBJ2-7,TGTGCCAGCAGTTTATTTCCGGGGACAATCTACGAGCAGTACTTC,CASSLFPGTIYEQYF
TRBV29-1,-,-,TRBJ1-5,TGCAGCGTTGCTCAGGCTAGCAATCAGCCCCAGCATTTT,CSVAQASNQPQHF
TRBV11-2,-,-,TRBJ2-3,TGTGCCAGCAGCTTAGTAGGGGGGGCTAGCACAGATACGCAGTATTTT,CASSLVGGASTDTQYF
TRBV18,-,-,TRBJ1-5,TGTGCCAGCTCACCAGGGACGACCCTCAATCAGCCCCAGCATTTT,CASSPGTTLNQPQHF
TRBV5-6,-,-,TRBJ2-1,TGTGCCAGCAGCTTGGGGGTCGCACACTACAATGAGCAGTTCTTC,CASSLGVAHYNEQFF
TRBV27,-,once,TRBJ2-3,TGTGCCAGCAGTTTAAGTCCAGATACGCAGTATTTT,CASSLSPDTQYF
TRBV27,-,-,TRBJ2-7,TGTGCCAGCAGTTCCTACAGGGCCCTCTACGAGCAGTACTTC,CASSSYRALYEQYF
TRBV10-1,-,-,TRBJ1-1,TGCGCCAGCAGAGCAGAAGGGAACACTGAAGCTTTCTTT,CASRAEGNTEAFF
TRBV28,-,-,TRBJ2-7,TGTGCCAGCAGTCCCTACCCCCGACAGTCCGGCGAGCAGTACTTC,CASSPYPRQSGEQYF
TRBV14,TRBD2,-,TRBJ2-1,TGTGCCAGCAGCCAAGAATTCAGAGGGAGGGCTTACAATGAGCAGTTCTTC,CASSQEFRGRAYNEQFF
TRBV6-5,-,-,TRBJ2-5,TGTGCCAGCAGTTACGGCGAGACCCAGTACTTC,CASSYGETQYF
TRBV11-2,TRBD1,few,TRBJ2-7,TGTGCCAGCACCATGGACAGGTCTTTCTACGAGCAGTACTTC,CASTMDRSFYEQYF
TRBV7-9,TRBD1,once,TRBJ1-1,TGTGCCAGCAGGTGGACAGGGAACACTGAAGCTTTCTTT,CASRWTGNTEAFF
TRBV27,TRBD2,-,TRBJ2-1,TGTGCCAGCAGGAAGAACTTAGCGGGAGGTAAGAATGAGCAGTTCTTC,CASRKNLAGGKNEQFF
TRBV7-2,-,-,TRBJ1-1,TGTGCCAGCAGCTTAGGAGCGGGAGCTTTCTTT,CASSLGAGAFF
TRBV27,-,-,TRBJ1-5,TGTGCCAGCAGCTCCTCTGGGCACCTTCAGCCCCAGCATTTT,CASSSSGHLQPQHF
TRBV7-9,-,-,TRBJ2-2,TGTGCCAGCAGCTTTGATAGCGGGACAGGCGGGGAGCTGTTTTTT,CASSFDSGTGGELFF
TRBV10-1,-,-,TRBJ2-3,TGCGCCAGCAGTGTATCGGCAGGGTCGGATACGCAGTATTTT,CASSVSAGSDTQYF
TRBV9,TRBD1,-,TRBJ2-7,TGTGCCAGCAGCGAACAGGGGACGCCGAGCTCCTACGAGCAGTACTTC,CASSEQGTPSSYEQYF
TRBV29-1,-,-,TRBJ2-7,TGCAGCCCGCATCGTTGTGCGGTAACCTACGAGCAGTACTTC,CSPHRCAVTYEQYF
TRBV2,TRBD2,once,TRBJ2-1,TGTGCCACCCGCGTGTCCGGGAGGGGGGCCTACAATGAGCAGTTCTTC,CATRVSGRGAYNEQFF
TRBV2,-,-,TRBJ2-1,TGTGCCAGCAGTGTAGACGGGAGAGGGTACAATGAGCAGTTCTTC,CASSVDGRGYNEQFF
TRBV7-9,-,once,TRBJ2-7,TGTGCCAGCAGCTTAGAGCCGAGGTTAGAGCAGTACTTC,CASSLEPRLEQYF
TRBV2,-,-,TRBJ2-3,TGTGCCAGCAGAGGAGGTCTCACGCGGGGTGTTACAGATACGCAGTATTTT,CASRGGLTRGVTDTQYF
TRBV28,TRBD1,-,TRBJ2-7,TGTGCCAGCGGGACAGAATATAACGAGCAGTACTTC,CASGTEYNEQYF
TRBV4-3,-,-,TRBJ1-2,TGCGCCAGCAGCCGAGGCCTCGGGACGATTAACTATGGCTACACCTTC,CASSRGLGTINYGYTF
TRBV11-2,TRBD2,-,TRBJ2-5,TGTGCCAGCTACGATGGACTAGCCAGCCAAGAGACCCAGTACTTC,CASYDGLASQETQYF
TRBV11-2,TRBD2,few,TRBJ2-7,TGTGCCAGCAGCTTGGGACTAGTCTCCTACGAGCAGTACTTC,CASSLGLVSYEQYF
TRBV9,-,-,TRBJ2-7,TGTGCCAGCAGCGAGGACGGGACGGCAGGATACGAGCAGTACTTC,CASSEDGTAGYEQYF
TRBV11-2,TRBD1,-,TRBJ2-2,TGTGCCAGCAGGATACCTGCTACCGTCAGGGGGACCGGGGAGCTGTTTTTT,CASRIPATVRGTGELFF
TRBV28,-,-,TRBJ1-1,TGTGCCAGCAGTTCCCTGCTAGAAGCTTTCTTT,CASSSLLEAFF